What follows are 5 T cell receptor beta chains derived from one specimen sequenced in a study of identifying expanded T cells in peripheral blood. Here immunoSEQ multiplex PCR was the method, and the copy in TCRdb shows in-frame clones only, minus some. Here the sample spans under 130,000 clones, about 89% being singletons. Sequencing used blood. Receptor source: a person aged 18 to 75 in good health.

V gene TRBV7-2 combines with J gene TRBJ2-1; TRBD2 aligns across 8 bases. The J segment lost 4 bases and the V segment lost 0 bases, leaving 8 bases of the junction unmatched. The CDR3 runs 17 residues. CDR1 is SGHTA and CDR2 is FQGNSA in the germline V gene. The CDR3 coding sequence is TGTGCCAGCAGCTTAGCGCTTGGCGGGGGGATTTACAATGAGCAGTTCTTC. Amino acids: CASSLALGGGIYNEQFF.

The V and J genes are TRBV6-6 and TRBJ1-6; weak D call: TRBD1 (5 bases). There are 15 residues in the CDR3. Germline V CDR1 and CDR2: MNHNY, SVGAGI (reference sequence). With 0 bases removed from V and 7 bases from J, the gap between germline ends came to 10 bases. The CDR3 region has the DNA TGTGCCAGCAGTTACTCACAGGCGGCCAATTCACCCCTCCACTTT. It encodes CASSYSQAANSPLHF.

CDR3 DNA sequence: TGTGCCAGCAGCTCAGACAGGGTAGGAGAGACCCAGTACTTC. Protein: CASSSDRVGETQYF. J is TRBJ2-5 and V is TRBV7-2, with TRBD1 matching 7 bases. V lost 4 bases, J lost 4 bases, and 6 bases stayed unmatched. The CDR3 runs 14 residues. CDR1 and CDR2 (germline): SGHTA, FQGNSA.

The gene calls are TRBV4-2 and TRBJ1-5, with D perhaps TRBD1 (6 bases). Per germline, CDR1 LGHNA and CDR2 YNFKEQ. CDR3 length equals 12 residues. V was shortened by 3 bases and J by 6 bases, with 6 bases between the two germline ends. Here the CDR3 DNA reads TGTGCCAGCAGCCAGGGGGCTCAGCCCCAGCATTTT. It specifies CASSQGAQPQHF.

This clone came up once. This chain joins TRBV30 and TRBJ1-2, with no clear D. Germline CDR1 is GTSNPN and CDR2 is SVGIG (reference sequence). There are 14 residues in the CDR3. V was trimmed by 3 bases and J by 1 base, leaving 12 bases between them. Written as DNA, the CDR3 is TGTGCCTGGAGGTCTGGAGGTTATAACTATGGCTACACCTTC. As protein: CAWRSGGYNYGYTF.